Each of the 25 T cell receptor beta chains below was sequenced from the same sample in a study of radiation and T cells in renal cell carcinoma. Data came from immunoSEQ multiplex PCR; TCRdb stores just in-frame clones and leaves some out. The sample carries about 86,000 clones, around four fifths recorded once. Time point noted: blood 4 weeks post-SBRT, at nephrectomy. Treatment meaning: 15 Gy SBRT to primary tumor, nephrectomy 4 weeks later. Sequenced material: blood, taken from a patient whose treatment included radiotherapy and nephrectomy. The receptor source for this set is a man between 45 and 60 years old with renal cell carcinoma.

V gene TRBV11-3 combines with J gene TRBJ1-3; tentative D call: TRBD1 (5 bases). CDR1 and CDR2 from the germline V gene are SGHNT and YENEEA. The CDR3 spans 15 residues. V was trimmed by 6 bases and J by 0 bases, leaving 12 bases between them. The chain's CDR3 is CASRRGWPSGNTIYF. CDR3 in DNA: TGTGCCAGCAGAAGGGGCTGGCCCTCTGGAAACACCATATATTTT. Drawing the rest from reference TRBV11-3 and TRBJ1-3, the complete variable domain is EAGVVQSPRYKIIEKKQPVAFWCNPISGHNTLYWYLQNLGQGPELLIRYENEEAVDDSQLPKDRFSAERLKGVDSTLKIQPAELGDSAVYLCASRRGWPSGNTIYFGEGSWLTVV.

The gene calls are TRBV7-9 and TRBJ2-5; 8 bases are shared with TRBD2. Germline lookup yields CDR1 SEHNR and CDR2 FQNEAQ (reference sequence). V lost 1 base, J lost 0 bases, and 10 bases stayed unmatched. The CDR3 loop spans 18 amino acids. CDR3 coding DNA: TGTGCCAGCAGCTTAGATGTCTTCACTAGCGGCTACCAAGAGACCCAGTACTTC. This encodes CASSLDVFTSGYQETQYF.

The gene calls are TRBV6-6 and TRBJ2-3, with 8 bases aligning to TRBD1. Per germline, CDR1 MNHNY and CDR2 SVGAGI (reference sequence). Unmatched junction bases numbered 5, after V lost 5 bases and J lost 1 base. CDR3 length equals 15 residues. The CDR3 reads CASSGSGGRTDTQYF. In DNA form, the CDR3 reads TGTGCCAGCAGTGGATCAGGGGGCCGCACAGATACGCAGTATTTT.

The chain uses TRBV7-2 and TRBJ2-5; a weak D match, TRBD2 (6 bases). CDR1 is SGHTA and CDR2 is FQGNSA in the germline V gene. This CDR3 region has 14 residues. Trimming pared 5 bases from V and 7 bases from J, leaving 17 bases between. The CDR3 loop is CASSLPRARGTQYF. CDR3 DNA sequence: TGTGCCAGCAGCCTCCCTCGAGCGCGGGGGACCCAGTACTTC.

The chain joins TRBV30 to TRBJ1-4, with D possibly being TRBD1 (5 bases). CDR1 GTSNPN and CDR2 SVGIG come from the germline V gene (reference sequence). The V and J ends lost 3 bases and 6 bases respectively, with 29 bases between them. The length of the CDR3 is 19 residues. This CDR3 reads CAWSVSRRGVGAVDEKLFF. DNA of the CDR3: TGTGCCTGGAGCGTATCCAGGAGAGGGGTTGGTGCCGTGGATGAAAAACTGTTTTTT.

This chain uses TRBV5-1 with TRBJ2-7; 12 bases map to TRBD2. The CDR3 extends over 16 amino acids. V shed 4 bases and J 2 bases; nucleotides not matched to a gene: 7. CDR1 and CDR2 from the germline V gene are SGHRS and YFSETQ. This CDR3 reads CASSDGLAGTAYEQYF. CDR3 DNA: TGCGCCAGCAGCGACGGACTAGCGGGGACGGCCTACGAGCAGTACTTC.

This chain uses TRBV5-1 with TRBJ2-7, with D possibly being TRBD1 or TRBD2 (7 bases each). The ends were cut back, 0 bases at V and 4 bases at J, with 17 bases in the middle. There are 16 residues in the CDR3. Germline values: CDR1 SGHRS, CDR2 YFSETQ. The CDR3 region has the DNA TGCGCCAGCAGCTTGGGCGGGAGCGACAGGGCGTACGAGCAGTACTTC. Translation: CASSLGGSDRAYEQYF.

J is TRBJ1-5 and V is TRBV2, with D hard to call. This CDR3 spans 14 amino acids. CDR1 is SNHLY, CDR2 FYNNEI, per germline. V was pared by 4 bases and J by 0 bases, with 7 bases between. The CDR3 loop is CASSAVGSNQPQHF. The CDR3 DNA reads TGTGCCAGCAGTGCTGTCGGTAGCAATCAGCCCCAGCATTTT.

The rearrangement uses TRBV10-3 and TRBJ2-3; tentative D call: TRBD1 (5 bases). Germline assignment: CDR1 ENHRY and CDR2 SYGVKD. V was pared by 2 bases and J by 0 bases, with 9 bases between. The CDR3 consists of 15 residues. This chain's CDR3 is CAISEGASSTDTQYF. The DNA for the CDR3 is TGTGCCATCAGTGAGGGGGCTTCTAGCACAGATACGCAGTATTTT.

CDR3 coding DNA: TGTGCCATCAGTGGAGGACAGGGAGCGGGAGCTAATGAAAAACTGTTTTTT. Residues: CAISGGQGAGANEKLFF. V usage is TRBV10-3 and J usage is TRBJ1-4; 8 bases fit TRBD1. The junction had 10 bases not matched to a gene; V was cut back by 4 bases and J by 3 bases. CDR1 is ENHRY and CDR2 is SYGVKD in the germline V gene. CDR3 length: 17 residues.

DNA of the CDR3: TGTGCCTGGAGTGTACGACAGGGGGGACTCTCTGGAAACACCATATATTTT. Protein sequence: CAWSVRQGGLSGNTIYF. The genes are TRBV30 and TRBJ1-3; 9 bases map to TRBD1. Trimming took 0 bases from V and 0 from J; bases not matched to a gene: 6. The CDR3 loop spans 17 amino acids. Germline CDR1 reads GTSNPN; CDR2 reads SVGIG (reference sequence).

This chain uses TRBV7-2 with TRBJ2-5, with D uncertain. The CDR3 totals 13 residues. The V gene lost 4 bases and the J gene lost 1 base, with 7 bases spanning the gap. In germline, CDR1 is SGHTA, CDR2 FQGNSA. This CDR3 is CASSSNLQETQYF. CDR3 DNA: TGTGCCAGCAGCTCGAACCTCCAAGAGACCCAGTACTTC.

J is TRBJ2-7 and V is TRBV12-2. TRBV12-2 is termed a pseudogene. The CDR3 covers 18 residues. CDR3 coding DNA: TGTGCAAGTCGCTTAGCGGAAAAACGGACCCTGCGTGACTACGAGCAGTACTTC. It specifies CASRLAEKRTLRDYEQYF.

The DNA for the CDR3 is TGCAGCGCCAGACAGGACACGTCCTATAATTCACCCCTCCACTTT. This encodes CSARQDTSYNSPLHF. This chain connects TRBV29-1 to TRBJ1-6, with D maybe TRBD1 (6 bases). In germline, CDR1 is SQVTM, CDR2 ANQGSEA. V gave up 7 bases and J gave up 1 base, with 14 bases separating them. The CDR3 totals 15 residues. The full variable domain, completed using reference TRBV29-1 and TRBJ1-6, is SAVISQKPSRDICQRGTSLTIQCQVDSQVTMMFWYRQQPGQSLTLIATANQGSEATYESGFVIDKFPISRPNLTFSTLTVSNMSPEDSSIYLCSARQDTSYNSPLHFGNGTRLTVT.

CDR3 bases: TGTGCCAGCAGCTTAGCCTTCAGTCTAGCGGGGGGGGAAGAGACCCAGTACTTC. It specifies CASSLAFSLAGGEETQYF. The chain carries TRBV7-2 and TRBJ2-5; TRBD2 matches 12 bases. CDR1 and CDR2 from the germline V gene are SGHTA and FQGNSA. The CDR3 has 18 amino acids. The V segment lost 0 bases and the J segment 3 bases; nucleotides outside the gene matches: 8.

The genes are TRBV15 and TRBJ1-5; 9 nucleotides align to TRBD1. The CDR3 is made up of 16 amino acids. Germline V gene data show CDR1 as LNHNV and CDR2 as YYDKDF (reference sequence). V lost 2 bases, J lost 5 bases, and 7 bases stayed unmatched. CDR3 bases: TGTGCCACCAGCAGAAACAGGGGGCGTTCGGATCAGCCCCAGCATTTT. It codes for CATSRNRGRSDQPQHF.

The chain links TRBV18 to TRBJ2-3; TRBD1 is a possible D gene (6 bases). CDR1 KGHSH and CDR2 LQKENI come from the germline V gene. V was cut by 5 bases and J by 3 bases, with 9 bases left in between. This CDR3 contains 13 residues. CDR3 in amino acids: CASSGGTTDTQYF. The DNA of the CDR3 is TGTGCCAGCTCAGGGGGCACAACAGATACGCAGTATTTT.

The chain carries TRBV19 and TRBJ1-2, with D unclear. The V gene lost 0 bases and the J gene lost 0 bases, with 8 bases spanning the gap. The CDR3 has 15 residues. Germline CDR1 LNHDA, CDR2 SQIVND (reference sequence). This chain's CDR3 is CASSIDTAANYGYTF. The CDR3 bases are TGTGCCAGTAGTATAGACACAGCTGCTAACTATGGCTACACCTTC. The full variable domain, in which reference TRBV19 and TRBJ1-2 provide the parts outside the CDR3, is DGGITQSPKYLFRKEGQNVTLSCEQNLNHDAMYWYRQDPGQGLRLIYYSQIVNDFQKGDIAEGYSVSREKKESFPLTVTSAQKNPTAFYLCASSIDTAANYGYTFGSGTRLTVV.

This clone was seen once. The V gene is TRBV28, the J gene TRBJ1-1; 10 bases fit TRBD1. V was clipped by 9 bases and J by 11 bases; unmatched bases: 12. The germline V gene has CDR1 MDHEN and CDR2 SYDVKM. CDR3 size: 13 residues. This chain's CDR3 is CASLGTGARLAFF. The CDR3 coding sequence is TGTGCCAGTCTAGGGACAGGGGCACGATTGGCTTTCTTT. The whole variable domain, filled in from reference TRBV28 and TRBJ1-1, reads DVKVTQSSRYLVKRTGEKVFLECVQDMDHENMFWYRQDPGLGLRLIYFSYDVKMKEKGDIPEGYSVSREKKERFSLILESASTNQTSMYLCASLGTGARLAFFGQGTRLTVV.

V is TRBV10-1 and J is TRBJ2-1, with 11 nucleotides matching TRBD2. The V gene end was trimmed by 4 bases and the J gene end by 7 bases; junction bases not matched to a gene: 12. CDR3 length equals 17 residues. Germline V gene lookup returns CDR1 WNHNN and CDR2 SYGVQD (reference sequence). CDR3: CASSGALGTSGRNEQFF. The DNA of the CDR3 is TGCGCCAGCAGTGGGGCCCTGGGGACTAGCGGAAGAAATGAGCAGTTCTTC.

CDR3 DNA: TGCGCCAGCAGCTTCGGAGGGGGACCCAAAGATCCGCGCACTGAAGCTTTCTTT. Residues: CASSFGGGPKDPRTEAFF. The chain recombines TRBV5-1 with TRBJ1-1; tentative D call: TRBD1 (6 bases). The CDR3 runs 18 residues. Per germline, CDR1 SGHRS and CDR2 YFSETQ. The germline V and J ends were trimmed by 2 bases and 4 bases, with 24 bases remaining between them.

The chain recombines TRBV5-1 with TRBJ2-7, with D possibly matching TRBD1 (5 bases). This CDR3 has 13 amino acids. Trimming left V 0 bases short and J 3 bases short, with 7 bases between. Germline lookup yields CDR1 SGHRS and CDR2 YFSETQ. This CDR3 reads CASSLGQSYEQYF. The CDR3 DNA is TGCGCCAGCAGCTTGGGACAGAGCTACGAGCAGTACTTC.

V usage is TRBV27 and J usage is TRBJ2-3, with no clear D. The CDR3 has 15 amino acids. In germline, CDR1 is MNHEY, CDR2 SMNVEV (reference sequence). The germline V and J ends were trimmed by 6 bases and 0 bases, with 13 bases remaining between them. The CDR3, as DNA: TGTGCCAGCAGAGTAGTAAGCTTTAGCACAGATACGCAGTATTTT. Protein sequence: CASRVVSFSTDTQYF.

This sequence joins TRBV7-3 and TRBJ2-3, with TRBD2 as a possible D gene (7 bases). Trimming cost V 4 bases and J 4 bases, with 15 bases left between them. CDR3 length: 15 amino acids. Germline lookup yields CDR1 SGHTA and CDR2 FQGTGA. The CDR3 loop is CASSSNPGGPDTQYF. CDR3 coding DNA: TGTGCCAGCAGCTCCAACCCGGGGGGCCCAGATACGCAGTATTTT.

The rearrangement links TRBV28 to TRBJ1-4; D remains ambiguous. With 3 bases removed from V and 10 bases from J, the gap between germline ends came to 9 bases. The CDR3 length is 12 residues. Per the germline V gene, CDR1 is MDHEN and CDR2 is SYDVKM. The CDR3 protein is CASSFWEGKLFF. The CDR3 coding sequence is TGTGCCAGCAGTTTTTGGGAGGGAAAACTGTTTTTT.